Presented here are 27 T cell receptor beta chains from one specimen sequenced in a study of T cells after yellow fever vaccination (dated by TCRdb to between 2019 and 2020). Library generation was performed with 5' RACE. Sequenced on an Illumina HiSeq 2500. TCRdb reprocessed the public reads (quality trimming at Q25 with fastp, clone calling with MiXCR) and kept in-frame beta chains. A single entry per CDR3 protein holds the most common genes and DNA from its merged rows. For this sample the table gives about 160,000 distinct CDR3 sequences, of which around 7.2% were detected only once. The top ten constitute 2.5% of the sample. The treatment or condition label on this specimen signifies: live attenuated yellow fever vaccine strain. The sequenced sample was CD4+ T cells sorted from PBMCs, obtained 4 to 6 days after the first yellow fever vaccination. The receptors originated from a man younger than 35 who received the YFV17D yellow fever vaccine.

This clonotype was detected a few times. J is TRBJ1-6 and V is TRBV5-4; D may be TRBD1 (5 bases). Germline CDR1 SGHNT, CDR2 YYREEE (reference sequence). The CDR3 consists of 14 residues. V was shortened by 1 base and J by 7 bases, with 9 bases between the two germline ends. The CDR3 is CASSLRQTNSPLHF. The DNA for the CDR3 is TGTGCCAGCAGCTTGCGACAGACCAATTCACCCCTCCACTTT. Based on the CDR3 plus reference TRBV5-4 and TRBJ1-6, the full variable domain is ETGVTQSPTHLIKTRGQQVTLRCSSQSGHNTVSWYQQALGQGPQFIFQYYREEENGRGNFPPRFSGLQFPNYSSELNVNALELDDSALYLCASSLRQTNSPLHFGNGTRLTVT.

This clonotype was detected ten times or more. The gene calls are TRBV10-3 and TRBJ2-7; 9 bases fit TRBD1. This CDR3 contains 15 residues. Germline loops: CDR1 ENHRY, CDR2 SYGVKD. The J segment lost 6 bases and the V segment lost 4 bases, leaving 10 bases of the junction unmatched. In DNA form, the CDR3 reads TGTGCCATCAGTGGGGGGCGGGACAGGGCGTCCGAGCAGTACTTC. Protein sequence: CAISGGRDRASEQYF.

This clonotype was seen many times. V gene TRBV7-3 combines with J gene TRBJ2-7; 12 bases line up with TRBD1. There are 16 residues in the CDR3. V lost 5 bases, J lost 0 bases, and 5 bases stayed unmatched. The germline gives CDR1 SGHTA, CDR2 FQGTGA. In DNA, the CDR3 is TGTGCCAGCAGCCCGACGGGACAGGGGGCCTCCTACGAGCAGTACTTC. Protein product: CASSPTGQGASYEQYF.

V gene TRBV20-1 combines with J gene TRBJ2-1; D unclear. There are 15 residues in the CDR3. The germline gives CDR1 DFQATT, CDR2 SNEGSKA (reference sequence). V was pared by 6 bases and J by 0 bases, with 15 bases between. The CDR3 region is CSARFGRSSYNEQFF. The CDR3 bases are TGCAGTGCCAGGTTTGGGCGGAGCTCCTACAATGAGCAGTTCTTC.

The chain couples TRBV3-1 to TRBJ1-2; D is possibly TRBD1 (6 bases). Germline CDR1 LGHDT, CDR2 YNNKEL (reference sequence). The CDR3 runs 14 residues. V lost 3 bases to trimming and J lost 5 bases, with 13 bases between them. CDR3 sequence reads: CASSHELGGYGYTF. In DNA, the CDR3 is TGTGCCAGCAGCCACGAATTAGGGGGGTATGGCTACACCTTC.

This clonotype was seen only a few times. The chain recombines TRBV20-1 with TRBJ2-6; weak D call: TRBD2 (6 bases). V was shortened by 0 bases and J by 0 bases, with 15 bases between the two germline ends. Germline V gives CDR1 DFQATT, CDR2 SNEGSKA (reference sequence). The CDR3 is 18 residues long. This CDR3 reads CSARDEGGTSSGANVLTF. CDR3 DNA: TGCAGTGCTAGAGATGAGGGCGGGACGAGCTCTGGGGCCAACGTCCTGACTTTC.

In its sample, this clonotype was seen a few times. The rearrangement joins TRBV7-6 to TRBJ1-5; unclear D gene. The CDR3 has 15 amino acids. Trimming shortened V by 1 base and J by 9 bases, and 16 bases separated the two germline ends. Germline CDR1 and CDR2: SGHVS and FNYEAQ. DNA for the CDR3: TGTGCCAGCAGCTTAGTAGGACCCCCCGGAGGGCCCCAGCATTTT. It is translated as CASSLVGPPGGPQHF.

This clonotype occurred a few times. The V call is TRBV9, the J call TRBJ1-4; TRBD1 might be the D (5 bases). The CDR3 length is 14 residues. Between the trimmed V and J ends, which lost 4 bases and 0 bases, there was a span of 7 bases. Looked up from germline, CDR1 is SGDLS and CDR2 is YYNGEE. The CDR3 DNA sequence: TGTGCCAGCAGCAAACAGGCAACTAATGAAAAACTGTTTTTT. Encoded protein: CASSKQATNEKLFF.

This clonotype was observed many times. In nucleotides, the CDR3 is TGCGCCAGCAGTGAGGGTCAGTACAATGAGCAGTTCTTC. Protein sequence: CASSEGQYNEQFF. The chain carries TRBV10-2 and TRBJ2-1; D unclear. Germline V gene lookup returns CDR1 WSHSY and CDR2 SAAADI. The CDR3 spans 13 residues. V was pared by 2 bases and J by 4 bases, with 6 bases between.

This clonotype was seen at least ten times. In DNA form, the CDR3 reads TGTGCCAGCAGCCCGGGACAGTCCCGACTCTCCCCCCTCCACTTT. Protein product: CASSPGQSRLSPLHF. The rearrangement joins TRBV7-3 to TRBJ1-6; 7 bases agree with TRBD1. Germline CDR1 is SGHTA and CDR2 is FQGTGA. The CDR3 runs 15 residues. The J segment lost 13 bases and the V segment lost 5 bases, leaving 14 bases of the junction unmatched.

In this sample, this clonotype turned up many times. The chain links TRBV20-1 to TRBJ2-3; D possibly corresponds to TRBD1 (6 bases). V lost 4 bases, J lost 2 bases, and 13 bases lay in between. From germline, CDR1 is DFQATT and CDR2 SNEGSKA (reference sequence). This CDR3 contains 14 residues. CDR3 residues: CSATRDTYTDTQYF. CDR3 bases: TGCAGTGCTACCCGGGACACCTACACAGATACGCAGTATTTT.

This clonotype was counted only a few times. The chain uses TRBV7-8 and TRBJ2-5; D perhaps matches TRBD1 (6 bases). The CDR3 is 14 residues long. Trimming removed 2 bases at V and 1 base at J, with 8 bases between. CDR1 is SGHVS, CDR2 FQNEAQ, per germline. CDR3 DNA: TGTGCCAGCAGCTTAACAGGGTCCCAAGAGACCCAGTACTTC. As protein: CASSLTGSQETQYF. Drawing the rest from reference TRBV7-8 and TRBJ2-5, the complete variable domain is GAGVSQSPRYKVAKRGQDVALRCDPISGHVSLFWYQQALGQGPEFLTYFQNEAQLDKSGLPSDRFFAERPEGSVSTLKIQRTQQEDSAVYLCASSLTGSQETQYFGPGTRLLVL.

This clonotype appeared many times. The chain is built from TRBV7-8 and TRBJ2-2; TRBD1 matches 8 bases. The germline gives CDR1 SGHVS, CDR2 FQNEAQ. V was pared by 0 bases and J by 6 bases, with 12 bases of the junction left unmatched. CDR3 length: 18 residues. In DNA, the CDR3 is TGTGCCAGCAGCTTAGCTGGACAGGGTCTCGGATATCCCGGGGAGCTGTTTTTT. Its protein is CASSLAGQGLGYPGELFF.

This clonotype showed up many times. V gene TRBV28 combines with J gene TRBJ1-2, with D perhaps matching TRBD1 (6 bases). V was trimmed by 8 bases and J by 2 bases, leaving 9 bases between them. The CDR3 has 12 amino acids. Germline V gene lookup returns CDR1 MDHEN and CDR2 SYDVKM. CDR3 residues: CASEDRNYGYTF. For the CDR3, the DNA is TGTGCCAGCGAAGACAGGAACTATGGCTACACCTTC.

V is TRBV6-2 or TRBV6-3 and J is TRBJ1-5; D gene ambiguous. The CDR3 is made up of 15 amino acids. Trimming pared 2 bases from V and 1 base from J, leaving 9 bases between. CDR1 MNHEY and CDR2 SVGEGT come from the germline V gene. This CDR3 is CASSYNSNSNQPQHF. For the CDR3, the DNA is TGTGCCAGCAGTTACAATTCGAACAGCAATCAGCCCCAGCATTTT.

Of note for this clonotype: A much larger clone differs by one base, so this may be a read error. The CDR3 nucleotides read TGTGCCTGGAGTGTTATAACGGAACACCAGTTCTTC. Translating gives CAWSVITEHQFF. This rearrangement joins TRBV30 to TRBJ2-1; D not resolved. CDR3 length: 12 residues. With 0 bases removed from V and 13 bases from J, the gap between germline ends came to 13 bases. Germline V gives CDR1 GTSNPN, CDR2 SVGIG (reference sequence).

This clonotype came up many times. V gene TRBV5-4 combines with J gene TRBJ2-6; D is uncertain. The germline V gene has CDR1 SGHNT and CDR2 YYREEE (reference sequence). This CDR3 spans 16 amino acids. Trimming pared 4 bases from V and 0 bases from J, leaving 11 bases between. CDR3 loop: CASSLTVFSGANVLTF. CDR3 coding DNA: TGTGCCAGCAGCCTGACGGTTTTCTCTGGGGCCAACGTCCTGACTTTC. Based on the CDR3 plus reference TRBV5-4 and TRBJ2-6, the full variable domain is ETGVTQSPTHLIKTRGQQVTLRCSSQSGHNTVSWYQQALGQGPQFIFQYYREEENGRGNFPPRFSGLQFPNYSSELNVNALELDDSALYLCASSLTVFSGANVLTFGAGSRLTVL.

The chain combines TRBV20-1 with TRBJ2-5, with 7 bases lining up with TRBD1. The CDR3 consists of 12 residues. The V and J ends lost 7 bases and 10 bases, in that order; junction bases with no gene match: 12. Germline V gene data show CDR1 as DFQATT and CDR2 as SNEGSKA (reference sequence). Here the CDR3 reads CSDLHRGGDQYF. The CDR3 coding sequence is TGCAGTGACCTACACAGGGGCGGCGACCAGTACTTC.

The table lists this clonotype with many counts. V gene TRBV12-3 or TRBV12-4 combines with J gene TRBJ1-2, with unresolved D. Trimming pared 3 bases from V and 3 bases from J, leaving 5 bases between. This CDR3 contains 12 residues. CDR3 sequence: CASSLRDYGYTF. In nucleotides, the CDR3 is TGTGCCAGCAGTTTGAGGGACTATGGCTACACCTTC.

V and J are TRBV5-1 and TRBJ2-1, with D unclear. Trimming pared 2 bases from V and 5 bases from J, leaving 8 bases between. The CDR3 consists of 13 residues. Germline V gives CDR1 SGHRS, CDR2 YFSETQ. CDR3 DNA sequence: TGCGCCAGCAGCTTTGACATCAACAATGAGCAGTTCTTC. This encodes CASSFDINNEQFF.

The chain is built from TRBV5-4 and TRBJ2-1; D is tentatively TRBD1 or TRBD2 (6 bases each). Germline V gene data show CDR1 as SGHNT and CDR2 as YYREEE (reference sequence). The CDR3 loop spans 14 amino acids. Deletions cut 6 bases from V and 6 bases from J, with 16 bases between. CDR3 region: CASTPGGTPNEQFF. The CDR3 DNA reads TGTGCCAGCACCCCTGGCGGGACACCCAATGAGCAGTTCTTC.

This clonotype was seen many times. This chain uses TRBV5-1 with TRBJ1-1; perhaps TRBD1 as D (5 bases). The CDR3 runs to 17 residues. In germline, CDR1 is SGHRS, CDR2 YFSETQ. V lost 4 bases and J 3 bases, leaving 22 bases between the germline ends. CDR3: CASSPTYTEGGDTEAFF. The CDR3 DNA reads TGCGCCAGCAGCCCCACGTACACCGAGGGAGGGGACACTGAAGCTTTCTTT. Full variable domain (missing parts from reference TRBV5-1 and TRBJ1-1): KAGVTQTPRYLIKTRGQQVTLSCSPISGHRSVSWYQQTPGQGLQFLFEYFSETQRNKGNFPGRFSGRQFSNSRSEMNVSTLELGDSALYLCASSPTYTEGGDTEAFFGQGTRLTVV.

This chain uses TRBV9 with TRBJ1-1, with a possible D match to TRBD1 (5 bases). Looked up from germline, CDR1 is SGDLS and CDR2 is YYNGEE. The CDR3 totals 15 residues. Trimming stripped 4 bases from V and 3 bases from J, with 16 bases between. The CDR3, as DNA: TGTGCCAGCAGCTTTGGGGGGGGGATGGACACTGAAGCTTTCTTT. Residues: CASSFGGGMDTEAFF.

This clonotype was detected ten times or more. The chain employs TRBV14 and TRBJ2-1; D unresolved. This CDR3 has 14 amino acids. Trimming cost V 0 bases and J 5 bases, with 8 bases left between them. The germline CDR1 and CDR2 sequences are SGHDN and FVKESK. The CDR3 DNA follows: TGTGCCAGCAGCCAAGATCTTGCAAACAATGAGCAGTTCTTC. Amino acid sequence: CASSQDLANNEQFF.

This clonotype was seen a single time. The chain employs TRBV5-1 and TRBJ2-1, with TRBD1 matching 7 bases. Per germline, CDR1 SGHRS and CDR2 YFSETQ. The CDR3 runs to 16 residues. V dropped 0 bases and J dropped 11; count of bases not matched to a gene: 14. In DNA form, the CDR3 reads TGCGCCAGCAGCTTGGATCCCCGGGCAGGGGGTAATCAGCAGTTCTTC. It encodes CASSLDPRAGGNQQFF.

The genes are TRBV6-5 and TRBJ2-1; 8 bases are a match to TRBD2. The CDR3 loop spans 16 amino acids. V gave up 4 bases and J gave up 6 bases; unmatched junction bases: 11. Germline CDR1 and CDR2: MNHEY and SVGAGI. Here the CDR3 DNA reads TGTGCCAGCAGTTTAACCGGGACTAGGGTCCCCAATGAGCAGTTCTTC. Amino acid sequence: CASSLTGTRVPNEQFF.

This clonotype was picked up a small number of times. The chain links TRBV4-3 to TRBJ2-3; TRBD2 matches at 9 bases. Germline V gene lookup returns CDR1 LGHNA and CDR2 YSLEER. CDR3 length: 18 amino acids. Germline trimming cut 2 bases from V and 4 bases from J; bases unmatched to any gene: 13. The CDR3 is CASSQPYGPSGVSDTQYF. CDR3 coding DNA: TGCGCCAGCAGCCAACCCTACGGTCCTAGCGGGGTGTCAGATACGCAGTATTTT.